A single sample gave rise to the 25 T cell receptor beta chains below, sequenced in a study of CD8 T cell repertoires and HIV-1 epitope variants. For these receptors, no antigen is known. This table comes from immunoSEQ multiplex PCR, and its TCRdb copy is limited to in-frame clones, with some not included. The table records some 5,100 clones, approximately 66% of them present only once. Sequencing input: cultured CD8+ T cells derived from PBMCs. The receptors stem from a male donor with HIV.

This clone was seen only once. The chain links TRBV28 to TRBJ2-1; D remains unclear. Germline-derived CDR1 and CDR2 are MDHEN and SYDVKM. The CDR3 has 17 residues. Trimming removed 4 bases at V and 3 bases at J, with 19 bases between. CDR3 sequence: CASSSGRLAEFYNEQFF. CDR3 bases: TGTGCCAGCAGTTCCGGCCGATTGGCGGAGTTCTACAATGAGCAGTTCTTC.

The chain combines TRBV6-6 with TRBJ2-7, with D possibly being TRBD2 (5 bases). CDR1 and CDR2 from the germline V gene are MNHNY and SVGAGI (reference sequence). The CDR3 length is 14 residues. V gave up 0 bases and J gave up 1 base, with 7 bases separating them. The CDR3: CASSYSGGSYEQYF. The CDR3 DNA is TGTGCCAGCAGTTACTCTGGCGGGTCCTACGAGCAGTACTTC.

The chain carries TRBV16 and TRBJ2-7; no clear D. The ends were cut back, 4 bases at V and 0 bases at J, with 13 bases in the middle. The CDR3 covers 15 residues. The germline gives CDR1 KGHSY, CDR2 FQNENV. Here the CDR3 DNA reads TGTGCCAGCAGCCCCATGCGAGGTTCCTCCTACGAGCAGTACTTC. This codes for CASSPMRGSSYEQYF.

Here the CDR3 reads CASSSLLGTGGPVAFF. CDR3 coding DNA: TGTGCCAGCAGCTCCCTCCTAGGGACAGGGGGCCCGGTAGCTTTCTTT. The chain employs TRBV5-6 and TRBJ1-1, with 12 bases that match TRBD1. V gave up 3 bases and J gave up 10 bases; unmatched junction bases: 13. The CDR3 runs 16 residues. The germline CDR1 and CDR2 sequences are SGHDT and YYEEEE.

V and J are TRBV6-1 and TRBJ2-1; 12 bases map to TRBD2. CDR1 and CDR2 (germline): MNHNS, SASEGT. V dropped 2 bases and J dropped 7; count of bases not matched to a gene: 9. The length of the CDR3 is 17 residues. Here the CDR3 DNA reads TGTGCCAGCAGTGAACAAATACTAGCGGGAGGTTCTAATGAGCAGTTCTTC. Encoded protein: CASSEQILAGGSNEQFF.

This clone is termed medium-sized. V and J are TRBV7-2 and TRBJ2-3, with 8 bases lining up with TRBD1. Germline V gene data show CDR1 as SGHTA and CDR2 as FQGNSA. Trimming at V came to 5 bases and at J to 2 bases, leaving 6 bases not matched to a gene. The CDR3 length is 15 residues. The CDR3 protein is CASSPGQGNTDTQYF. DNA of the CDR3: TGTGCCAGCAGCCCAGGACAGGGCAACACAGATACGCAGTATTTT.

This clone was counted between two and nine times. The chain links TRBV7-2 to TRBJ1-6, with 7 bases matching TRBD1. Looked up from germline, CDR1 is SGHTA and CDR2 is FQGNSA. There are 16 residues in the CDR3. Trimming took 0 bases from V and 10 from J; bases not matched to a gene: 9. In nucleotides, the CDR3 is TGTGCCAGCAGCTTAGCGGGAGGGGGCTCGCGCTCACCCCTCCACTTT. This encodes CASSLAGGGSRSPLHF.

The chain employs TRBV19 and TRBJ2-1; TRBD2 aligns across 10 bases. Germline-derived CDR1 and CDR2 are LNHDA and SQIVND (reference sequence). V trimming: 1 base; J trimming: 4 bases; junction bases outside the gene matches: 7. This CDR3 spans 17 amino acids. CDR3 protein: CASSIGLAGAAYNEQFF. The CDR3 nucleotides are TGTGCCAGTAGTATAGGGCTAGCGGGAGCCGCTTACAATGAGCAGTTCTTC.

The CDR3 nucleotides are TGTGCCAGCAGCTTAGGGACGAAGAAAGCTTTCTTT. It codes for CASSLGTKKAFF. The chain employs TRBV13 and TRBJ1-1; D not resolved. Germline CDR1 PRHDT, CDR2 FYEKMQ (reference sequence). Between the trimmed V and J ends, which lost 0 bases and 9 bases, there was a span of 8 bases. The CDR3 runs to 12 residues. The full variable domain, rest sourced from reference TRBV13 and TRBJ1-1, is AAGVIQSPRHLIKEKRETATLKCYPIPRHDTVYWYQQGPGQDPQFLISFYEKMQSDKGSIPDRFSAQQFSDYHSELNMSSLELGDSALYFCASSLGTKKAFFGQGTRLTVV.

The V gene is TRBV29-1, the J gene TRBJ2-1; TRBD1 matches 9 bases. The V and J ends lost 6 bases and 14 bases, in that order; junction bases with no gene match: 14. CDR1 and CDR2 from the germline V gene are SQVTM and ANQGSEA. The CDR3 sequence is 13 residues long. CDR3 DNA: TGCAGCGTGATAGGACAGGGGCTTTGGGAAAAGTTCTTC. Its protein is CSVIGQGLWEKFF.

The table lists this clone with a few counts. The chain links TRBV9 to TRBJ2-1; tentatively, D is TRBD1 (5 bases). V was trimmed by 3 bases and J by 0 bases, leaving 7 bases between them. CDR3 length: 14 amino acids. Looked up from germline, CDR1 is SGDLS and CDR2 is YYNGEE. The CDR3 is CASSDDSSYNEQFF. In DNA form, the CDR3 reads TGTGCCAGCAGCGACGACAGCTCCTACAATGAGCAGTTCTTC.

The chain couples TRBV25-1 to TRBJ2-4; D possibly uses TRBD1 or TRBD2 (5 bases each). V lost 6 bases and J 6 bases, leaving 15 bases between the germline ends. Germline V gene lookup returns CDR1 MGHDK and CDR2 SYGVNS. The CDR3 has 14 amino acids. CDR3 in DNA: TGTGCCAGCAGGGAGGCCGGGCAGGGAAACATTCAGTACTTC. As protein: CASREAGQGNIQYF. Supplemented by reference TRBV25-1 and TRBJ2-4, the full variable domain reads EADIYQTPRYLVIGTGKKITLECSQTMGHDKMYWYQQDPGMELHLIHYSYGVNSTEKGDLSSESTVSRIRTEHFPLTLESARPSHTSQYLCASREAGQGNIQYFGAGTRLSVL.

This chain links TRBV5-1 with TRBJ1-1; 7 positions agree with TRBD1. Unmatched junction bases numbered 7, after V lost 1 base and J lost 10 bases. The CDR3 covers 13 residues. Germline V gene data show CDR1 as SGHRS and CDR2 as YFSETQ. This CDR3 is CASSLSRGTRAFF. The CDR3 coding sequence is TGCGCCAGCAGCTTGTCCAGGGGGACGCGAGCTTTCTTT. Variable domain in full (rest from reference TRBV5-1 and TRBJ1-1): KAGVTQTPRYLIKTRGQQVTLSCSPISGHRSVSWYQQTPGQGLQFLFEYFSETQRNKGNFPGRFSGRQFSNSRSEMNVSTLELGDSALYLCASSLSRGTRAFFGQGTRLTVV.

The sample holds a few counts of this clone. The chain couples TRBV30 to TRBJ2-7; tentative D call: TRBD1 (6 bases). CDR1 and CDR2 from the germline V gene are GTSNPN and SVGIG (reference sequence). With 4 bases removed from V and 4 bases from J, the gap between germline ends came to 17 bases. CDR3 length: 14 residues. The CDR3 DNA sequence: TGTGCCTGGAAAGTGGACAGCCGGTCGTACGAGCAGTACTTC. This codes for CAWKVDSRSYEQYF.

This clone was counted between two and nine times. The chain joins TRBV19 to TRBJ2-7, with 7 bases fitting TRBD1. This CDR3 comprises 16 residues. V dropped 1 base and J dropped 2; count of bases not matched to a gene: 8. Per germline, CDR1 LNHDA and CDR2 SQIVND (reference sequence). As DNA, the CDR3 is TGTGCCAGTAGTATAGCTACCACAGGGGCGACCTACGAGCAGTACTTC. This translates into CASSIATTGATYEQYF. Using reference TRBV19 and TRBJ2-7 for the parts outside the CDR3, the full variable domain is DGGITQSPKYLFRKEGQNVTLSCEQNLNHDAMYWYRQDPGQGLRLIYYSQIVNDFQKGDIAEGYSVSREKKESFPLTVTSAQKNPTAFYLCASSIATTGATYEQYFGPGTRLTVT.

This clone was seen just once. This chain links TRBV9 with TRBJ1-2, with D uncertain. Germline V lookup: CDR1 SGDLS, CDR2 YYNGEE. The length of the CDR3 is 12 residues. Trimming stripped 6 bases from V and 3 bases from J, with 9 bases between. CDR3 in amino acids: CASTSTHYGYTF. The CDR3 DNA reads as TGTGCCAGCACCAGTACCCACTATGGCTACACCTTC.

The gene calls are TRBV13 and TRBJ2-1, with 7 bases fitting TRBD1. This CDR3 has 16 residues. Germline-derived CDR1 and CDR2 are PRHDT and FYEKMQ (reference sequence). V lost 6 bases, J lost 1 base, and 9 bases stayed unmatched. Here the CDR3 reads CASSLSQGISYNEQFF. CDR3 in DNA: TGTGCCAGCAGTTTATCACAGGGGATATCCTACAATGAGCAGTTCTTC. The variable domain in full, with the rest retrieved from reference TRBV13 and TRBJ2-1, is AAGVIQSPRHLIKEKRETATLKCYPIPRHDTVYWYQQGPGQDPQFLISFYEKMQSDKGSIPDRFSAQQFSDYHSELNMSSLELGDSALYFCASSLSQGISYNEQFFGPGTRLTVL.

This chain joins TRBV27 and TRBJ2-1, with 7 bases matching TRBD2. The J segment lost 0 bases and the V segment lost 5 bases, leaving 10 bases of the junction unmatched. The CDR3 contains 17 residues. Germline CDR1 MNHEY, CDR2 SMNVEV (reference sequence). CDR3 DNA sequence: TGTGCCAGCAGTCGATACGCTAGCGGCAGCTCCTACAATGAGCAGTTCTTC. Protein: CASSRYASGSSYNEQFF.

V and J are TRBV7-7 and TRBJ2-5, with 11 bases aligning to TRBD2. The CDR3 totals 16 residues. With V trimmed by 2 bases and J by 3 bases, 5 bases remained unmatched. Germline lookup yields CDR1 SSHAT and CDR2 FNYEAQ (reference sequence). The DNA of the CDR3 is TGTGCCAGCAGCTTATCGATGACTAGCGGGGAAGAGACCCAGTACTTC. This translates into CASSLSMTSGEETQYF.

CDR3 region: CASSQKDRVGETQYF. For the CDR3, the DNA is TGCGCCAGCAGCCAAAAAGACAGGGTGGGTGAGACCCAGTACTTC. The J gene is TRBJ2-5, the V gene TRBV23-1, with TRBD1 matching 7 bases. TRBV23-1 has ORF status, its function being uncertain. The CDR3 spans 15 residues. The J segment lost 5 bases and the V segment lost 6 bases, leaving 12 bases of the junction unmatched.

In this sample, this clone turned up a few times. The chain is built from TRBV11-2 and TRBJ2-3; a possible D gene is TRBD2 (6 bases). Trimming cost V 7 bases and J 2 bases, with 19 bases left between them. The CDR3 extends over 16 amino acids. CDR1 and CDR2 (germline): SGHAT, FQNNGV. The DNA for the CDR3 is TGTGCCAGCACCCCCTGGGAGGCCTCGAACACAGATACGCAGTATTTT. Translation gives CASTPWEASNTDTQYF.

The genes are TRBV6-5 and TRBJ1-2; 11 bases align to TRBD1. V was pared by 2 bases and J by 8 bases, with 4 bases of the junction left unmatched. The germline V gene has CDR1 MNHEY and CDR2 SVGAGI. This CDR3 spans 14 amino acids. The CDR3 sequence: CASSYNGQGAGYTF. DNA of the CDR3: TGTGCCAGCAGTTACAATGGACAGGGGGCCGGCTACACCTTC.

The gene calls are TRBV6-5 and TRBJ2-3; D is uncertain. The germline CDR1 and CDR2 sequences are MNHEY and SVGAGI. The CDR3 is 15 amino acids. With 2 bases removed from V and 6 bases from J, the gap between germline ends came to 15 bases. The DNA for the CDR3 is TGTGCCAGCAGTTACCGTCGTCAGTTGGGGGATACGCAGTATTTT. As protein: CASSYRRQLGDTQYF.

The chain combines TRBV11-2 with TRBJ2-7; 13 bases are shared with TRBD2. The trim removed 6 bases at V and 3 bases at J, leaving 8 bases unmatched. The CDR3 spans 16 residues. CDR1 is SGHAT, CDR2 FQNNGV, per germline. This chain's CDR3 is CASSGLAGEGFYEQYF. DNA for the CDR3: TGTGCCAGCAGTGGACTAGCGGGAGAAGGTTTCTACGAGCAGTACTTC.

The chain employs TRBV5-6 and TRBJ2-2; D possibly corresponds to TRBD1 (6 bases). Per germline, CDR1 SGHDT and CDR2 YYEEEE. The CDR3 consists of 15 residues. V gave up 2 bases and J gave up 4 bases, with 12 bases separating them. CDR3 residues: CASSFRGKSTGELFF. The DNA for the CDR3 is TGTGCCAGCAGCTTCAGGGGTAAAAGCACCGGGGAGCTGTTTTTT.